The 16 T cell receptor beta chains below all came from one sample that was sequenced in a study of naive and memory T cell subsets. Study-level points and caveats: Possibly reflecting memory cells re-expressing CD45RA, a few larger clonotypes occurred in naive repertoires, especially CD8.

The antigens these receptors bind are not known. Both TRBC1 and TRBC2 were covered by a beta constant-region primer of two equimolar oligonucleotides. Four rounds of PCR amplified the ligated cDNA using nested alpha and beta constant-region primers plus SP2. TCRdb recomputed calls from the UMI-ligation and nested PCR reads with MiXCR, one row per CDR3 protein. The sample includes under 150,000 distinct CDR3 sequences, approximately 20% seen only once; the top ten take approximately 0.58%. The sample was naive CD8+ T cells from blood. Receptor source: a human donor in good health.

V gene TRBV7-2 combines with J gene TRBJ1-2, with D possibly TRBD1 on 5 matching bases. CDR1 and CDR2 from the germline V gene are SGHTA and FQGNSA. V lost 0 bases and J 2 bases, leaving 10 bases between the germline ends. The CDR3 covers 15 residues. The CDR3 protein is CASSLASDTNYGYTF. For the CDR3, the DNA is TGTGCCAGCAGCTTAGCGTCGGACACAAACTATGGCTACACCTTC.

The rearrangement joins TRBV4-3 to TRBJ1-4; D is unclear. V shed 2 bases and J shed 8 bases, with 6 bases lying between them. The CDR3 length is 12 residues. CDR1 LGHNA and CDR2 YSLEER come from the germline V gene. The CDR3 DNA sequence: TGCGCCAGCAGCCAATTGGGCGAAAAACTGTTTTTT. It is translated as CASSQLGEKLFF.

The chain employs TRBV12-3 or TRBV12-4 and TRBJ2-7; maybe TRBD2 (6 bases). V was pared by 3 bases and J by 3 bases, with 21 bases between. The CDR3 has 17 residues. The DNA for the CDR3 is TGTGCCAGCAGTTTCATATCGCGGGCGGGGTACGACTACGAGCAGTACTTC. It is translated as CASSFISRAGYDYEQYF.

This sequence joins TRBV20-1 and TRBJ2-1; TRBD2 matches at 12 bases. The germline V gene has CDR1 DFQATT and CDR2 SNEGSKA (reference sequence). The length of the CDR3 is 14 residues. With 3 bases clipped from V and 6 bases from J, the junction kept 3 bases outside the gene matches. CDR3 loop: CSARTSGSFNEQFF. The CDR3 DNA sequence: TGCAGTGCTAGGACTAGCGGGAGTTTCAATGAGCAGTTCTTC.

The CDR3 region has the DNA TGCGCCAGCAGCTTGTACCCAGTCGGAAGCAATCAGCCCCAGCATTTT. As protein: CASSLYPVGSNQPQHF. This chain joins TRBV5-1 and TRBJ1-5; D gene unclear. The CDR3 extends over 16 amino acids. V was pared by 1 base and J by 1 base, with 12 bases between. Germline CDR1 is SGHRS and CDR2 is YFSETQ.

The chain has TRBV6-1 and TRBJ2-1; no clear D. Per germline, CDR1 MNHNS and CDR2 SASEGT. The length of the CDR3 is 13 residues. V lost 6 bases to trimming and J lost 0 bases, with 6 bases between them. Here the CDR3 DNA reads TGTGCCAGCAGATCCACCTCCTACAATGAGCAGTTCTTC. Its translation is CASRSTSYNEQFF.

J is TRBJ2-3 and V is TRBV7-2; possible D gene TRBD2, 5 bases. Trimming stripped 4 bases from V and 8 bases from J, with 13 bases between. Looked up from germline, CDR1 is SGHTA and CDR2 is FQGNSA. CDR3 size: 13 residues. CDR3 amino acids: CASSSDSLGTQYF. Here the CDR3 DNA reads TGTGCCAGCAGCTCGGACTCCCTCGGTACGCAGTATTTT.

This clonotype was detected once. This sequence joins TRBV12-3 or TRBV12-4 and TRBJ2-7; TRBD2 is a possible D gene (6 bases). Trimming stripped 1 base from V and 2 bases from J, with 9 bases between. The length of the CDR3 is 14 residues. The DNA of the CDR3 is TGTGCCAGCAGTTTAGGGGACTTGGCCTACGAGCAGTACTTC. Translated, it gives CASSLGDLAYEQYF.

The rearrangement uses TRBV3-1 and TRBJ2-7; 9 bases are shared with TRBD2. Germline V CDR1 and CDR2: LGHDT, YNNKEL (reference sequence). The CDR3 totals 15 residues. Trimming cost V 4 bases and J 2 bases; bases outside gene matches: 6. CDR3 region: CASSRPGTSTYEQYF. The CDR3 bases are TGTGCCAGCAGCCGACCCGGGACTAGCACCTACGAGCAGTACTTC.

This clonotype has just a few counts. The chain uses TRBV27 and TRBJ1-5, with D unclear. CDR1 and CDR2 from the germline V gene are MNHEY and SMNVEV (reference sequence). The CDR3 is made up of 13 amino acids. V was cut by 0 bases and J by 6 bases, with 6 bases left in between. The CDR3 DNA follows: TGTGCCAGCAGTTTATCGTTGGCTCAGCCCCAGCATTTT. It codes for CASSLSLAQPQHF.

The genes are TRBV12-3 or TRBV12-4 and TRBJ2-5; 8 bases are a match to TRBD2. V shed 6 bases and J 2 bases; nucleotides not matched to a gene: 5. The CDR3 sequence is 14 residues long. CDR3 amino acids: CASSLSGTQETQYF. The CDR3 DNA is TGTGCCAGCAGCCTTAGCGGGACTCAAGAGACCCAGTACTTC.

A few counts support this clonotype. V and J are TRBV20-1 and TRBJ2-2; D is unresolved. The germline CDR1 and CDR2 sequences are DFQATT and SNEGSKA (reference sequence). The CDR3 runs 19 residues. The V end lost 5 bases, the J end lost 7 bases, and 32 bases lay between the germline ends. Here the CDR3 DNA reads TGCAGTGCTGGGTCCCTGATGCCCGTCGGGTTGTCCGGTCACGGGGAGCTGTTTTTT. Amino acids: CSAGSLMPVGLSGHGELFF.

This rearrangement joins TRBV28 to TRBJ2-3; D remains unclear. Per germline, CDR1 MDHEN and CDR2 SYDVKM. The germline V and J ends were trimmed by 6 bases and 2 bases, with 9 bases remaining between them. CDR3 length: 13 amino acids. CDR3 sequence: CASSSRNTDTQYF. CDR3 coding DNA: TGTGCCAGCAGCAGTAGGAACACAGATACGCAGTATTTT.

V and J are TRBV27 and TRBJ2-7, with 13 nucleotides matching TRBD2. V lost 6 bases and J lost 4; bases outside the gene matches: 3. Per the germline V gene, CDR1 is MNHEY and CDR2 is SMNVEV (reference sequence). This CDR3 comprises 14 residues. This CDR3 reads CASSTSGREYEQYF. The CDR3 bases are TGTGCCAGCAGCACTAGCGGGAGGGAGTACGAGCAGTACTTC.

V and J are TRBV12-3 or TRBV12-4 and TRBJ1-1, with 7 bases that match TRBD1. This CDR3 region has 13 residues. V shed 8 bases, J shed 3 bases, and the junction held 6 bases outside the gene matches. The CDR3 reads CASFPQGHTEAFF. CDR3 DNA: TGTGCCAGCTTTCCACAGGGGCACACTGAAGCTTTCTTT.

This clonotype was picked up a small number of times. The J gene is TRBJ1-5, the V gene TRBV7-9; perhaps TRBD1 as D (6 bases). Germline CDR1 is SEHNR and CDR2 is FQNEAQ (reference sequence). Trimming removed 5 bases at V and 3 bases at J, with 14 bases between. The CDR3 contains 15 residues. CDR3 sequence reads: CASSLEGGANQPQHF. The DNA of the CDR3 is TGTGCCAGCAGCCTGGAGGGGGGTGCCAATCAGCCCCAGCATTTT.